This record looks at one TCR beta chain sequence and its context. This clone is a singleton in its sample. Its antigen target is currently unknown. It has no much larger one-base neighbor in the sample; base qualities were not kept. One collaborating source in Seattle enrolled patients while the patients were actively infected and followed the patients over time throughout the course of disease. The collaborating institutions used their own protocols to collect whole blood in K2EDTA tubes. Collaborator samples were shipped for TCRbeta analysis as frozen whole blood, isolated PBMCs, or DNA extracted from either sample type. The CDR3, from cysteine to phenylalanine, totals 17 residues. Here the CDR3 DNA is all that survives: 51 bases in frame from base 1. The germline V gene sets CDR1 to SQVTM and CDR2 to ANQGSEA. Germline trimming amounts to 5 bases on V and 4 bases on J, with 17 as the count of junction bases outside the gene matches.

The data belong to a study of blood T cell repertoires in COVID-19 (dated by TCRdb to 2020 to 2022). In terms of the full investigation: The collaborator samples originated in the United States, Italy and Spain and spanned the acute and convalescent phases of COVID-19. The material from the prospective study consisted of cDNA or gDNA derived from T cells, B-cell-depleted T cells, or PBMCs. The dataset comprised deeply sampled blood TCRbeta repertoires from subjects exposed to, actively infected with, or recovered from COVID-19. The repertoires were released in a freely available public database intended as a resource for research on the immune response to SARS-CoV-2. Samples were obtained from the ongoing ImmuneRACE study (first 160 participants) and from over 1,000 subjects provided by 6 global collaborators. Sample metadata almost always included a de-identified subject ID, COVID-19 status, age in years and sex. Where HLA class I and class II types were available, the types were taken from metadata supplied by the sample provider, not from assay-based typing. Here is what the overall study found, with its caveats: The amount of clinical and demographic metadata varied by source and participant and was provided uncurated.

TCRbeta CDR3 regions were amplified from genomic DNA by means of the immunoSEQ Assay, a bias-controlled multiplex PCR. Turning to the authors' computational methods: The number of nucleated cells in each sample was estimated by amplification of reference gene primers within the assay. Sequence reads were collapsed and filtered to measure the absolute abundance of every unique TCRbeta CDR3 rearrangement. For each sample, productive Simpson clonality was calculated by taking the square root of Simpson's diversity index across productive rearrangements. TCRdb took this table from immuneACCESS and kept in-frame rearrangements with V and J called. Such tables lack part of the clones; where checked against another copy, unresolved V genes explain under half of the gap, and the rest is unexplained. D and trimming were read from the DNA, whereas the V and J calls and clone size are those reported in that table. This sample comprises about 180,000 clones, roughly 88% of them detected only once. 7% of the sample comes from the top ten.

Rearrangement joined TRBV29-1 to TRBJ1-2; TRBD1 matches 9 bases in the middle. This TCR came from a woman aged 40 to 55 with COVID-19, enrolled during active disease. Sequenced: peripheral blood. The CDR3 has the sequence CSVKHLDTQGALYGYTF. The DNA is as follows: TGCAGCGTTAAGCACCTGGACACACAGGGGGCTCTCTATGGCTACACCTTC.